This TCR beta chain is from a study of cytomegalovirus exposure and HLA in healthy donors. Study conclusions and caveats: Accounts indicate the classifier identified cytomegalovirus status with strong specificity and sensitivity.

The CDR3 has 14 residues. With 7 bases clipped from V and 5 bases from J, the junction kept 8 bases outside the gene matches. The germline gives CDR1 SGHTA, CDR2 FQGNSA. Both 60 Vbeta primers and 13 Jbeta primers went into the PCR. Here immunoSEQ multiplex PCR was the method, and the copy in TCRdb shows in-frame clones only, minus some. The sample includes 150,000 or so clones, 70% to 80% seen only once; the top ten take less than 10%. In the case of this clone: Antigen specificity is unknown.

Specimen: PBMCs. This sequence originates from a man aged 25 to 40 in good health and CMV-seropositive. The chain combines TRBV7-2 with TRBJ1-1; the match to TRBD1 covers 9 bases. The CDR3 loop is CASTIGQGRTEAFF. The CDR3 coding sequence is TGTGCCAGCACCATCGGACAGGGGAGAACTGAAGCTTTCTTT.